This TCR beta chain was observed in a study of regulatory T cells in long-lasting Graves disease. Study information: Duration of antithyroid drug therapy among newly diagnosed Graves' patients was under 3 months.

J was trimmed by 8 bases and V by 2 bases; bases with no gene match: 5. Germline values: CDR1 MNHEY, CDR2 SMNVEV (reference sequence). The CDR3 has 15 amino acids. Stated time point: newly diagnosed GD, antithyroid drugs for less than 3 months. There was RNA extracted from PBMCs, and the TCR library was made from it. From each patient, approximately 9 milliliters of peripheral blood was drawn and collected into an EDTA anticoagulant tube. Construction of the TCR beta libraries employed iRepertoire HTBI primers in conjunction with Arm-PCR of CDR3 regions. TCRdb used MiXCR to reprocess the multiplex PCR reads, holding one entry per CDR3 protein. The sample holds more than 400,000 distinct CDR3 sequences; roughly 15% are singletons and the top ten take around 11%. The same sample was also used in a study of T cells in Graves' hyperthyroidism and ophthalmopathy. Per that paper: It was uncontrolled infection, other autoimmune disease, pregnancy or lactation that excluded patients. Using the HTBI primer set, a first-round RT-PCR was run on the TCR CDR3.

The TCR sequence derives from a woman aged 25 to 39 with Graves disease. V is TRBV27 and J is TRBJ1-6; 8 bases are a match to TRBD1. Sequenced material: peripheral blood mononuclear cells (PBMCs), taken at new diagnosis, from a patient treated with antithyroid drugs. CDR3 nucleotide sequence: TGTGCCAGCAGTTTAACAGGGGGGAGGGATTCACCCCTCCACTTT. It translates to CASSLTGGRDSPLHF.